These 7 T cell receptor beta chains share one sample of origin, sequenced in a study of cytomegalovirus exposure and HLA in healthy donors. The PCR made use of 60 Vbeta and 13 Jbeta primers. TCRdb's table, derived via immunoSEQ multiplex PCR, lists solely in-frame clones and lacks some. The sample lists about 280,000 clones, 80% to 90% occurring once. The source material was PBMCs. Receptor source: a woman younger than 35 in good health and CMV-seronegative.

The chain is built from TRBV10-3 and TRBJ1-2, with TRBD1 identical over 8 bases. This CDR3 has 13 amino acids. The junction had 12 bases not matched to a gene; V was cut back by 10 bases and J by 8 bases. CDR1 and CDR2 (germline): ENHRY, SYGVKD. CDR3 in DNA: TGTGCCACCCAACAAGACAGGGGTGAAGGCTACACCTTC. Its protein product is CATQQDRGEGYTF.

The chain couples TRBV5-1 to TRBJ2-5; D not resolved. The germline gives CDR1 SGHRS, CDR2 YFSETQ. This CDR3 is 15 amino acids long. V lost 4 bases to trimming and J lost 4 bases, with 17 bases between them. The CDR3 DNA sequence: TGCGCCAGCAGCGCCGTAAAAGACTGGCGAGAGACCCAGTACTTC. Amino acid sequence: CASSAVKDWRETQYF.

V usage is TRBV7-6 and J usage is TRBJ2-5, with TRBD2 identical over 10 bases. From germline, CDR1 is SGHVS and CDR2 FNYEAQ. Trimming removed 5 bases from V and 4 bases from J; junction bases left unmatched: 16. The CDR3 extends over 18 amino acids. CDR3: CASSLTSASGGARETQYF. CDR3 DNA: TGTGCCAGCAGCCTAACTTCAGCTAGCGGGGGTGCCAGAGAGACCCAGTACTTC.

This chain joins TRBV7-6 and TRBJ2-2, with 8 bases that match TRBD2. Germline V gives CDR1 SGHVS, CDR2 FNYEAQ. V shed 4 bases, J shed 4 bases, and the junction held 11 bases outside the gene matches. CDR3 length: 17 residues. DNA for the CDR3: TGTGCCAGCAGCTACCGATTTAGCGGGGAAAGCACCGGGGAGCTGTTTTTT. It translates to CASSYRFSGESTGELFF.

The chain links TRBV10-3 to TRBJ2-7, with no clear D. The ends were cut back, 4 bases at V and 0 bases at J, with 10 bases in the middle. This CDR3 is 14 amino acids long. The V gene's germline CDR1 is ENHRY and CDR2 SYGVKD. This chain's CDR3 is CAISAELSSYEQYF. The CDR3 DNA follows: TGTGCCATCAGTGCCGAGTTGAGCTCCTACGAGCAGTACTTC.

The V call is TRBV5-1, the J call TRBJ1-3; no clear D. The germline V and J ends were trimmed by 3 bases and 0 bases, with 16 bases remaining between them. CDR1 is SGHRS, CDR2 YFSETQ, per germline. CDR3 size: 17 residues. The CDR3 sequence is CASSSQGSYDSGNTIYF. In DNA form, the CDR3 reads TGCGCCAGCAGCTCGCAAGGGAGCTACGACTCTGGAAACACCATATATTTT. Full variable domain (rest looked up from reference TRBV5-1 and TRBJ1-3): KAGVTQTPRYLIKTRGQQVTLSCSPISGHRSVSWYQQTPGQGLQFLFEYFSETQRNKGNFPGRFSGRQFSNSRSEMNVSTLELGDSALYLCASSSQGSYDSGNTIYFGEGSWLTVV.

The chain joins TRBV7-2 to TRBJ1-5, with unresolved D. From germline, CDR1 is SGHTA and CDR2 FQGNSA. V lost 1 base and J lost 0, with 7 bases in between. This CDR3 region has 15 residues. The CDR3 region has the DNA TGTGCCAGCAGCTTAGAACAATATAGCAATCAGCCCCAGCATTTT. Its translation is CASSLEQYSNQPQHF.